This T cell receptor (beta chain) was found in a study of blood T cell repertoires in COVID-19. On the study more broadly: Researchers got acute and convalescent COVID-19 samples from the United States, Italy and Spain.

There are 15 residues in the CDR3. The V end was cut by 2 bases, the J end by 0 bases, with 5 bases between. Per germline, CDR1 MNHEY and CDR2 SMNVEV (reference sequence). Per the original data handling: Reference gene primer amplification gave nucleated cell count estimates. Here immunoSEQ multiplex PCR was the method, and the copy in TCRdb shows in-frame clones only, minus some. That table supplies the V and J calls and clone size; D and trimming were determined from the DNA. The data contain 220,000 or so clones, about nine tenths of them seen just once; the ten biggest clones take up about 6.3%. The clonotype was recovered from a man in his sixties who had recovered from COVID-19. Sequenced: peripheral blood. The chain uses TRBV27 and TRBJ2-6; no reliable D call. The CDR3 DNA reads TGTGCCAGCAGTTTACATTTCTCTGGGGCCAACGTCCTGACTTTC. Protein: CASSLHFSGANVLTF. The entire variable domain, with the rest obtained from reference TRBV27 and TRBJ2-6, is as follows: EAQVTQNPRYLITVTGKKLTVTCSQNMNHEYMSWYRQDPGLGLRQIYYSMNVEVTDKGDVPEGYKVSRKEKRNFPLILESPSPNQTSLYFCASSLHFSGANVLTFGAGSRLTVL.